The next 2 T cell receptor beta chains were all read from a single sample in a study of tumor-infiltrating lymphocytes in primary liver carcinoma (dated by TCRdb to the late 2010s). RNA from unsorted whole blood was extracted with TRIzol reagent, and germline DNA was obtained with the DNeasy Blood & Tissue kit. TCRdb shows the sequencer as Illumina HiSeq 2500. Starting from approximately 500 ng total RNA, TCRbeta-specific cDNA was produced by reverse transcription with a constant-region primer and ProtoScript II reverse transcriptase. Construction of the TCRbeta libraries relied on three nested rounds of multiplex PCR, following a slightly modified ARM-PCR procedure. Multiplex TRBV1-TRBV30 forward primers and a Cbeta reverse primer were used in the first two PCR rounds, each of which was run for 10 cycles. The public reads were reanalyzed by TCRdb: fastp trimming at Q25, MiXCR alignment, in-frame beta chains only. Every CDR3 protein is listed once, alongside the most common genes and DNA of its rows. The table for this sample lists about 310,000 distinct CDR3 sequences; nearly 60% of them were counted only once. The top ten clonotypes cover more than 15% of the sample.

Source material: peripheral blood. The receptors stem from a woman under 40 with primary liver carcinoma and hepatitis B virus infection.

This clonotype was seen many times. V gene TRBV29-1 combines with J gene TRBJ1-3; 9 nucleotides align to TRBD1. Unmatched junction bases numbered 4, after V lost 3 bases and J lost 4 bases. Germline V gene data show CDR1 as SQVTM and CDR2 as ANQGSEA. The CDR3 spans 14 residues. The CDR3 protein is CSVEGTGRGNTIYF. The CDR3 region has the DNA TGCAGCGTTGAGGGGACAGGGAGAGGAAACACCATATATTTT.

As concerns this clonotype: The junction shows a germline mismatch at one end, possibly a read error. The CDR3 is CVSSSTSGRAYNEQLF. DNA of the CDR3: TGTGTCAGCAGCTCCACTAGCGGGAGGGCCTACAATGAACAGCTCTTC. The chain links TRBV11-2 to TRBJ2-1; TRBD2 aligns across 13 bases. The germline V gene encodes CDR1 SGHAT and CDR2 FQNNGV. This CDR3 spans 16 amino acids.